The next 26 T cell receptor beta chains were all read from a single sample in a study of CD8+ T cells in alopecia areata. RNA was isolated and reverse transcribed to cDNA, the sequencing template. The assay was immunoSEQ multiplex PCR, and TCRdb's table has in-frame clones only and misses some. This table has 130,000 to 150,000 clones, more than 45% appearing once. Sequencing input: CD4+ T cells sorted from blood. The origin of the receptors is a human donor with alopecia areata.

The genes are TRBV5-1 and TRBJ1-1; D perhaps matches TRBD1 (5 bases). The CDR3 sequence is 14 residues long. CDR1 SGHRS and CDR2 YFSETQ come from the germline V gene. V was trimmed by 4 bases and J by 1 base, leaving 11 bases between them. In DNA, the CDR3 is TGCGCCAGCAGCCACGGGACGGCGAACACTGAAGCTTTCTTT. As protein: CASSHGTANTEAFF.

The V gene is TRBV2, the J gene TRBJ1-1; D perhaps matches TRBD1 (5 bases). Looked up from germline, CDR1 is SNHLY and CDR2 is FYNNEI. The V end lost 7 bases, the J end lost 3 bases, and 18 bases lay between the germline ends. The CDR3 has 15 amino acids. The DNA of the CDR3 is TGTGCCAGCACCCCGGAGAGGTGGGGGGACACTGAAGCTTTCTTT. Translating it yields CASTPERWGDTEAFF.

CDR3 in DNA: TGCAGCGTAGGGCAAGGGCTAGCGAACACCGGGGAGCTGTTTTTT. It encodes CSVGQGLANTGELFF. This rearrangement joins TRBV29-1 to TRBJ2-2; D is undetermined. The V gene lost 6 bases and the J gene lost 0 bases, with 14 bases spanning the gap. Germline V gives CDR1 SQVTM, CDR2 ANQGSEA. This CDR3 spans 15 amino acids.

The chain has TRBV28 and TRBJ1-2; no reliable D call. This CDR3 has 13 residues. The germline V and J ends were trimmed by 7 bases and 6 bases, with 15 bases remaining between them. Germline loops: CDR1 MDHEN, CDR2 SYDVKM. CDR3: CASIDQVWDGYTF. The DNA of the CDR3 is TGTGCCAGCATCGACCAGGTGTGGGATGGCTACACCTTC.

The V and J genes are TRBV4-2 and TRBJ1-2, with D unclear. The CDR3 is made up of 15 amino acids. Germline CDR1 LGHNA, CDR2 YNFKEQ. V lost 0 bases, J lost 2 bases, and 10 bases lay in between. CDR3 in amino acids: CASSQERSGNYGYTF. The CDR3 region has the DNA TGTGCCAGCAGCCAAGAACGGTCCGGAAACTATGGCTACACCTTC.

The CDR3 is CATSRDLGYTQYF. The CDR3 nucleotides are TGTGCCACCAGCAGAGATTTAGGGTATACGCAGTATTTT. This rearrangement joins TRBV15 to TRBJ2-3; D not resolved. V was pared by 0 bases and J by 7 bases, with 8 bases between. Germline CDR1 LNHNV, CDR2 YYDKDF (reference sequence). The CDR3 is 13 residues long.

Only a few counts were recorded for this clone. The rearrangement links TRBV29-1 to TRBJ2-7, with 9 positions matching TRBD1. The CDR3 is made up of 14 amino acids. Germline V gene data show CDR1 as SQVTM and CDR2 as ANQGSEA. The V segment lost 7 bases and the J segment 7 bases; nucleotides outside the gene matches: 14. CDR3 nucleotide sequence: TGCAGCGCCCGGGGACAGGGTGGTGTGGTAGAGCAGTACTTC. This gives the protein CSARGQGGVVEQYF.

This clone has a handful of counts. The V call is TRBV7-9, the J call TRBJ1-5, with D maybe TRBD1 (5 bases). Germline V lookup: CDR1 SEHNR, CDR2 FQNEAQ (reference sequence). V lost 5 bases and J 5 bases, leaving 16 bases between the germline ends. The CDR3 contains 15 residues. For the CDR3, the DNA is TGTGCCAGCAGCGGGACTGGTGGTCGGTATCAGCCCCAGCATTTT. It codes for CASSGTGGRYQPQHF.

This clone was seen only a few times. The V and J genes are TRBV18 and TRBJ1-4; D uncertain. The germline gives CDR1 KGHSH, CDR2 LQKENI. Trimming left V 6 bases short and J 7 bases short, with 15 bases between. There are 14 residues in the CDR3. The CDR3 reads CASSTPSRGEKLFF. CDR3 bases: TGTGCCAGCTCCACACCAAGCCGTGGTGAAAAACTGTTTTTT.

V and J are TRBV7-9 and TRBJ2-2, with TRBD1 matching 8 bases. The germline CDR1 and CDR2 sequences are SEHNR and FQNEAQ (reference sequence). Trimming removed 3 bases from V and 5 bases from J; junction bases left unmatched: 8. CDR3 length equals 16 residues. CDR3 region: CASSLPGQAVTGELFF. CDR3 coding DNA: TGTGCCAGCAGCTTGCCGGGACAGGCCGTTACCGGGGAGCTGTTTTTT.

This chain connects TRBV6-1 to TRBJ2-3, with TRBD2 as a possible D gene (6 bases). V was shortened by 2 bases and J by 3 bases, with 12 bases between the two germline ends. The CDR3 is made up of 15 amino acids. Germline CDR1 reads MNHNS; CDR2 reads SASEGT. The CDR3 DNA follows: TGTGCCAGCAGTGAAATCGCCGGGAGAACAGATACGCAGTATTTT. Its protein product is CASSEIAGRTDTQYF.

CDR3 DNA sequence: TGTGCCAGCAGTTACTCGGGCCGGGGCGAAGCTTTCTTT. Encoded protein: CASSYSGRGEAFF. The chain couples TRBV6-5 to TRBJ1-1; tentative D call: TRBD1 (5 bases). V was pared by 0 bases and J by 8 bases, with 10 bases between. The CDR3 totals 13 residues. CDR1 and CDR2 (germline): MNHEY, SVGAGI.

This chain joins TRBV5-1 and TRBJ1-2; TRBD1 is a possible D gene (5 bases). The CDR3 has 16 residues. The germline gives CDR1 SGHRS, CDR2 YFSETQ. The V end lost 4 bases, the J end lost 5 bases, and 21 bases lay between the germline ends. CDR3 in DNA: TGCGCCAGCAGCCCCCGACCGGGACCTGGGGATTATGGCTACACCTTC. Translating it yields CASSPRPGPGDYGYTF.

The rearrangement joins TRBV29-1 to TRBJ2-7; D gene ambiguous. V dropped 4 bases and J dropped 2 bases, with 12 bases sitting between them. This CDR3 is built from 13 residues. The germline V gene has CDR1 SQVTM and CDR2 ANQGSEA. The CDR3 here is CSVGGRVTYEQYF. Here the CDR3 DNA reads TGCAGCGTTGGGGGAAGGGTAACCTACGAGCAGTACTTC.

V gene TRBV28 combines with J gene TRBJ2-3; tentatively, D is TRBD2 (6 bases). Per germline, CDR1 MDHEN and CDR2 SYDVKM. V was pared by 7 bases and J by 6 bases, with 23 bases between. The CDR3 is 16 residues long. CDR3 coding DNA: TGTGCCAGCACTCCCCGGCCGGGACTCGCAAGCGATACGCAGTATTTT. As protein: CASTPRPGLASDTQYF.

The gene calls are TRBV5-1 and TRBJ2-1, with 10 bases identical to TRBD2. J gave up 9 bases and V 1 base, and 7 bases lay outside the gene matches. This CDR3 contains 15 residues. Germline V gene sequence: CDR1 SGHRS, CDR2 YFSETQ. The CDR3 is CASSLMLAGASEQFF. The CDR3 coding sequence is TGCGCCAGCAGCTTGATGCTAGCGGGAGCTAGTGAGCAGTTCTTC.

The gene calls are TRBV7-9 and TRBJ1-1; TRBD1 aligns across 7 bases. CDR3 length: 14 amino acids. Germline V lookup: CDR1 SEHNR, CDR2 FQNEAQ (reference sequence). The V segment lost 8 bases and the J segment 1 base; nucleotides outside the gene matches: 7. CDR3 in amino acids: CASWRGTENTEAFF. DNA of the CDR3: TGTGCCAGCTGGCGTGGGACAGAGAACACTGAAGCTTTCTTT.

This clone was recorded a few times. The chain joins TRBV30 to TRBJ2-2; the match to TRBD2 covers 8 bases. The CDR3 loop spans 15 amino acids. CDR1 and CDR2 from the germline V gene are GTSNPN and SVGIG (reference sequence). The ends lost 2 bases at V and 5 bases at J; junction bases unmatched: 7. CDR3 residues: CAWSISGSETGELFF. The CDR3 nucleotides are TGTGCCTGGAGTATAAGCGGGAGTGAGACCGGGGAGCTGTTTTTT. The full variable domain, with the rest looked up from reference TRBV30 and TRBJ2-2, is SQTIHQWPATLVQPVGSPLSLECTVEGTSNPNLYWYRQAAGRGLQLLFYSVGIGQISSEVPQNLSASRPQDRQFILSSKKLLLSDSGFYLCAWSISGSETGELFFGEGSRLTVL.

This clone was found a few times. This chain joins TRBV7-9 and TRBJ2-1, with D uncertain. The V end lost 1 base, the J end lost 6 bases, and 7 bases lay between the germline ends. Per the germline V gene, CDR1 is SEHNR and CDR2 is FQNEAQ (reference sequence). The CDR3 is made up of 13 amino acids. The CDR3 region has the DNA TGTGCCAGCAGCTTAGAGGCTGTCAATGAGCAGTTCTTC. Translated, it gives CASSLEAVNEQFF.

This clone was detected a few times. The CDR3 loop reads CASNTQGGNEQFF. DNA for the CDR3: TGTGCCAGTAACACTCAGGGGGGCAATGAGCAGTTCTTC. The V and J genes are TRBV7-9 and TRBJ2-1; a possible D gene is TRBD1 (7 bases). CDR3 size: 13 residues. CDR1 and CDR2 from the germline V gene are SEHNR and FQNEAQ (reference sequence). Trimming took 9 bases from V and 6 from J, leaving 15 bases between them.

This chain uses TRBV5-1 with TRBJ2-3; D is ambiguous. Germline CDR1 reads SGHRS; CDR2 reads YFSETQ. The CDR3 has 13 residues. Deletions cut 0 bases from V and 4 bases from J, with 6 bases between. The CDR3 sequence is CASSLGGADTQYF. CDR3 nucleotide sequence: TGCGCCAGCAGCTTGGGGGGTGCAGATACGCAGTATTTT.

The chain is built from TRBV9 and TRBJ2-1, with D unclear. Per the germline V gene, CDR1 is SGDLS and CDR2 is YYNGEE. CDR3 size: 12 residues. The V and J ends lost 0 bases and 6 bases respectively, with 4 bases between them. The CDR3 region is CASSVAGNEQFF. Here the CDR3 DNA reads TGTGCCAGCAGCGTAGCTGGCAATGAGCAGTTCTTC.

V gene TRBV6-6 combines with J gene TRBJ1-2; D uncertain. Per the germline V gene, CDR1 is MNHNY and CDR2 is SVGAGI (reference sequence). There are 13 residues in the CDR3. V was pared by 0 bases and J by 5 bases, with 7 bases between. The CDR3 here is CASSYSAGYGYTF. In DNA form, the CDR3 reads TGTGCCAGCAGTTACTCGGCAGGTTATGGCTACACCTTC.

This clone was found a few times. The CDR3 nucleotides read TGTGCCAGCAGCGGACCGTCGGGTGAAGCTTTCTTT. As protein: CASSGPSGEAFF. This chain connects TRBV5-4 to TRBJ1-1; D gene unclear. The CDR3 is 12 amino acids. Germline V gene lookup returns CDR1 SGHNT and CDR2 YYREEE (reference sequence). Between the trimmed V and J ends, which lost 4 bases and 7 bases, there was a span of 11 bases.

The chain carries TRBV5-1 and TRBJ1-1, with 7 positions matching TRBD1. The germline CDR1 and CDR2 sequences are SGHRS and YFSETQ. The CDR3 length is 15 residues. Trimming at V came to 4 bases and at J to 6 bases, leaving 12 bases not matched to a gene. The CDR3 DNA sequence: TGCGCCAGCAGCACAACACAGGGGATCGCCGCTGAAGCTTTCTTT. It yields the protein CASSTTQGIAAEAFF.

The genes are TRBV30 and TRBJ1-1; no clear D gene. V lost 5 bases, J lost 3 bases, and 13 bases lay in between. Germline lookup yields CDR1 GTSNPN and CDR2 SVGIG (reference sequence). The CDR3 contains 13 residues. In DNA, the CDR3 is TGTGCCTGGGCCACCCGGCGGGACACTGAAGCTTTCTTT. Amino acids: CAWATRRDTEAFF.